These T cell receptor beta chains were read from a single sample in a study of shared clonotypes between healthy human individuals. Profiling relied on immunoSEQ multiplex PCR, and the TCRdb table lists in-frame clones only, not all of them. The sample shows approximately 1.4 million clones, about 98% of them seen only once. The sequencing input was naive CD4+ T cells sorted from blood. These receptors all stem from a man younger than 40 in good health. Both conserved end residues are part of each CDR3. The D gene is left open where the match is weak. Expanded clones are given a class, and other clones once, few, many or no size at all.

v_gene: TRBV27
abundance: -
j_gene: TRBJ2-1
d_gene: TRBD2
CDR3nt: TGTGCCAGCAGTCCTTCCTCTAGCGGGAGGGCCTCCTACAATGAGCAGTTCTTC
CDR3aa: CASSPSSSGRASYNEQFF

v_gene: TRBV29-1
abundance: -
j_gene: TRBJ2-5
d_gene: -
CDR3nt: TGCAGCGTTGTAGTCAGCCAAGAGACCCAGTACTTC
CDR3aa: CSVVVSQETQYF

v_gene: TRBV7-9
abundance: once
j_gene: TRBJ2-7
d_gene: TRBD2
CDR3nt: TGTGCCAGCAGCTCGACTAGCGACTTCTACGAGCAGTACTTC
CDR3aa: CASSSTSDFYEQYF

v_gene: TRBV30
abundance: -
j_gene: TRBJ2-7
d_gene: TRBD2
CDR3nt: TGTGCCTGGAGTGGGACTAGCGGGAGCTACGAGCAGTACTTC
CDR3aa: CAWSGTSGSYEQYF

v_gene: TRBV29-1
abundance: -
j_gene: TRBJ2-6
d_gene: TRBD1
CDR3nt: TGCAGCGTCAGGACAGGGAGATCTGGGGCCAACGTCCTGACTTTC
CDR3aa: CSVRTGRSGANVLTF

v_gene: TRBV10-1
abundance: -
j_gene: TRBJ1-2
d_gene: -
CDR3nt: TGCGCCAGCAGTGACATGGTGGGCTATGGCTACACCTTC
CDR3aa: CASSDMVGYGYTF

v_gene: TRBV7-6
abundance: -
j_gene: TRBJ2-5
d_gene: TRBD2
CDR3nt: TGTGCCAGCAGCTACCGGGTTCGGCGGGAGGGAAAACAAGAGACCCAGTACTTC
CDR3aa: CASSYRVRREGKQETQYF

v_gene: TRBV14
abundance: -
j_gene: TRBJ1-2
d_gene: -
CDR3nt: TGTGCCAGCAGCCAAGTGAAGGGTCAAGGCTACACCTTC
CDR3aa: CASSQVKGQGYTF

v_gene: TRBV28
abundance: -
j_gene: TRBJ1-5
d_gene: -
CDR3nt: TGTGCCAGCAGTTTTTCTGAACTAAATCAGCCCCAGCATTTT
CDR3aa: CASSFSELNQPQHF

v_gene: TRBV10-2
abundance: once
j_gene: TRBJ2-7
d_gene: -
CDR3nt: TGCGCCAGCGCCCCAACCTACGAGCAGTACTTC
CDR3aa: CASAPTYEQYF

v_gene: TRBV7-2
abundance: -
j_gene: TRBJ1-5
d_gene: TRBD1
CDR3nt: TGTGCCAGCAGCTTAAGACAGGGAGACCAGCCCCAGCATTTT
CDR3aa: CASSLRQGDQPQHF

v_gene: TRBV4-1
abundance: -
j_gene: TRBJ2-2
d_gene: TRBD2
CDR3nt: TGCGCCAGCAGCCAGTGGGGACTAGCGGGGAGAAGCCACACCGGGGAGCTGTTTTTT
CDR3aa: CASSQWGLAGRSHTGELFF

v_gene: TRBV5-8
abundance: -
j_gene: TRBJ2-3
d_gene: -
CDR3nt: TGTGCCAGCAGCTCCCGGCCGGGGAGCACAGATACGCAGTATTTT
CDR3aa: CASSSRPGSTDTQYF

v_gene: TRBV10-1
abundance: -
j_gene: TRBJ1-2
d_gene: -
CDR3nt: TGCGCCAGCAGTCAACAAGCTAACTATGGCTACACCTTC
CDR3aa: CASSQQANYGYTF

v_gene: TRBV5-8
abundance: -
j_gene: TRBJ2-7
d_gene: -
CDR3nt: TGTGCCAGCAGCTTGGAGGTAGGGGCCGCCCACTACTACGAGCAGTACTTC
CDR3aa: CASSLEVGAAHYYEQYF

v_gene: TRBV18
abundance: -
j_gene: TRBJ2-5
d_gene: -
CDR3nt: TGTGCCAGCTCAGGGAAGGGGGAGACCCAGTACTTC
CDR3aa: CASSGKGETQYF

v_gene: TRBV7-9
abundance: -
j_gene: TRBJ1-1
d_gene: -
CDR3nt: TGTGCCACCGAGGGGGACCCGAACACTGAAGCTTTCTTT
CDR3aa: CATEGDPNTEAFF

v_gene: TRBV14
abundance: -
j_gene: TRBJ2-1
d_gene: TRBD2
CDR3nt: TGTGCCAGCAGGCCTAGCGGGAGAGGGGGACTTGGTGAGCAGTTCTTC
CDR3aa: CASRPSGRGGLGEQFF

v_gene: TRBV10-2
abundance: -
j_gene: TRBJ2-1
d_gene: -
CDR3nt: TGCGCCAGCAGTGTAAGACAGGACTACAATGAGCAGTTCTTC
CDR3aa: CASSVRQDYNEQFF

v_gene: TRBV5-1
abundance: -
j_gene: TRBJ2-3
d_gene: TRBD2
CDR3nt: TGCGCCAGCAGCCCTAGGACTAGCGGGAGGGCCCGCGATACGCAGTATTTT
CDR3aa: CASSPRTSGRARDTQYF

v_gene: TRBV27
abundance: -
j_gene: TRBJ2-3
d_gene: TRBD2
CDR3nt: TGTGCCAGCAGATTCTCACCGGGGGGGGATACGCAGTATTTT
CDR3aa: CASRFSPGGDTQYF

v_gene: TRBV5-1
abundance: -
j_gene: TRBJ2-2
d_gene: -
CDR3nt: TGCGCCAGCAGCCTGACAGGTGTCACCGGGGAGCTGTTTTTT
CDR3aa: CASSLTGVTGELFF

v_gene: TRBV29-1
abundance: once
j_gene: TRBJ2-7
d_gene: -
CDR3nt: TGCAGCGTCTCCGCAGGGTTCTACGAGCAGTACTTC
CDR3aa: CSVSAGFYEQYF

v_gene: TRBV18
abundance: -
j_gene: TRBJ2-5
d_gene: -
CDR3nt: TGTGCCAGCTCACCTCTCGACAGCTTAGAGACCCAGTACTTC
CDR3aa: CASSPLDSLETQYF

v_gene: TRBV11-2
abundance: -
j_gene: TRBJ2-2
d_gene: -
CDR3nt: TGTGCCAGCAGCTTAGGACAGGCCGAGGGTACCGGGGAGCTGTTTTTT
CDR3aa: CASSLGQAEGTGELFF

v_gene: TRBV11-3
abundance: -
j_gene: TRBJ2-7
d_gene: -
CDR3nt: TGTGCCAGCAGCTTAGAACGAGGGACCGAGCAGTACTTC
CDR3aa: CASSLERGTEQYF

v_gene: TRBV7-6
abundance: -
j_gene: TRBJ1-1
d_gene: -
CDR3nt: TGTGCCAGCAGCTTATCGGTGTCGGACAACACTGAAGCTTTCTTT
CDR3aa: CASSLSVSDNTEAFF

v_gene: TRBV27
abundance: -
j_gene: TRBJ2-7
d_gene: -
CDR3nt: TGTGCCAGCAGTTATTCGGGCGGGGTCTCCTACGAGCAGTACTTC
CDR3aa: CASSYSGGVSYEQYF

v_gene: TRBV2
abundance: -
j_gene: TRBJ1-3
d_gene: -
CDR3nt: TGTGCCAGCAGTGGGGGGGGAAGTGGAAACACCATATATTTT
CDR3aa: CASSGGGSGNTIYF

v_gene: TRBV7-2
abundance: -
j_gene: TRBJ2-3
d_gene: -
CDR3nt: TGTGCCAGCAGCTCCCCCAGGTCCACAGATACGCAGTATTTT
CDR3aa: CASSSPRSTDTQYF

v_gene: TRBV15
abundance: -
j_gene: TRBJ2-1
d_gene: -
CDR3nt: TGTGCCACCGCTAGACCCGGGACGGCCAACAATGAGCAGTTCTTC
CDR3aa: CATARPGTANNEQFF

v_gene: TRBV5-1
abundance: -
j_gene: TRBJ2-7
d_gene: TRBD1
CDR3nt: TGCGCCAGCAGCCAAGGACAGGTGAACGAGCAGTACTTC
CDR3aa: CASSQGQVNEQYF

v_gene: TRBV18
abundance: -
j_gene: TRBJ2-7
d_gene: TRBD2
CDR3nt: TGTGCCAGCTCACCCGGACTAGCCTACGAGCAGTACTTC
CDR3aa: CASSPGLAYEQYF

v_gene: TRBV7-8
abundance: -
j_gene: TRBJ1-2
d_gene: TRBD1
CDR3nt: TGTGCCAGCAGTAATGACAGGGCTCGAATTCGTGGCTACACCTTC
CDR3aa: CASSNDRARIRGYTF

v_gene: TRBV5-1
abundance: -
j_gene: TRBJ1-1
d_gene: -
CDR3nt: TGCGCCAGCAGTAGTGGAGCACCGGGTCTTAAGAACACTGAAGCTTTCTTT
CDR3aa: CASSSGAPGLKNTEAFF

v_gene: TRBV11-3
abundance: once
j_gene: TRBJ2-1
d_gene: TRBD2
CDR3nt: TGTGCCAGCAGCTTAGGTTTAGCGGGAGATGCCTACAATGAGCAGTTCTTC
CDR3aa: CASSLGLAGDAYNEQFF

v_gene: TRBV10-1
abundance: few
j_gene: TRBJ2-2
d_gene: -
CDR3nt: TGCGCCAGCAGTGAATCCGGGACCGGGGAGCTGTTTTTT
CDR3aa: CASSESGTGELFF

v_gene: TRBV10-2
abundance: -
j_gene: TRBJ2-1
d_gene: TRBD2
CDR3nt: TGCGCCAGCCGAACCCTTGGACTAGCGGGCAACAATGAGCAGTTCTTC
CDR3aa: CASRTLGLAGNNEQFF

v_gene: TRBV5-1
abundance: -
j_gene: TRBJ2-7
d_gene: -
CDR3nt: TGCGCCAGCAGCTTCCCTGACTCCTACGAGCAGTACTTC
CDR3aa: CASSFPDSYEQYF

v_gene: TRBV28
abundance: -
j_gene: TRBJ2-7
d_gene: TRBD1
CDR3nt: TGTGCCAGCAGTTTCCGGGACAGGGTAATCTACGAGCAGTACTTC
CDR3aa: CASSFRDRVIYEQYF

v_gene: TRBV10-3
abundance: once
j_gene: TRBJ2-7
d_gene: -
CDR3nt: TGTGCCATCAGTGAGCGGGGCCCCCGGGACGAGCAGTACTTC
CDR3aa: CAISERGPRDEQYF

v_gene: TRBV15
abundance: -
j_gene: TRBJ2-5
d_gene: -
CDR3nt: TGTGCCACCAGCAGACCTCAAGAGACCCAGTACTTC
CDR3aa: CATSRPQETQYF

v_gene: TRBV25-1
abundance: -
j_gene: TRBJ1-1
d_gene: -
CDR3nt: TGTGCCAGCAGTGACAGGGTCAGCACTGAAGCTTTCTTT
CDR3aa: CASSDRVSTEAFF

v_gene: TRBV4-3
abundance: -
j_gene: TRBJ2-7
d_gene: -
CDR3nt: TGCGCCAGCAGCCAAGACGAGGACCCAACCTACGAGCAGTACTTC
CDR3aa: CASSQDEDPTYEQYF

v_gene: TRBV10-3
abundance: -
j_gene: TRBJ2-3
d_gene: TRBD2
CDR3nt: TGTGCCATCAGACTAGCGGGAGTGTCGGATACGCAGTATTTT
CDR3aa: CAIRLAGVSDTQYF

v_gene: TRBV29-1
abundance: -
j_gene: TRBJ2-1
d_gene: TRBD2
CDR3nt: TGCAGCGCGTTACTTCGAGCGGGAGGGACATACAATGAGCAGTTCTTC
CDR3aa: CSALLRAGGTYNEQFF

v_gene: TRBV7-3
abundance: -
j_gene: TRBJ2-3
d_gene: -
CDR3nt: TGTGCCAGCTGGGATCAGGTGGGAGATACGCAGTATTTT
CDR3aa: CASWDQVGDTQYF

v_gene: TRBV28
abundance: -
j_gene: TRBJ2-7
d_gene: TRBD1
CDR3nt: TGTGCCAGCAGTTTACCCAAGACCCGGGACAGCCTACCCTACGAGCAGTACTTC
CDR3aa: CASSLPKTRDSLPYEQYF

v_gene: TRBV4-1
abundance: once
j_gene: TRBJ2-2
d_gene: TRBD2
CDR3nt: TGCGCCAGCAGCCAAATATACCCCGGAGTGGCTAGCGGGAGGGAGAACACCGGGGAGCTGTTTTTT
CDR3aa: CASSQIYPGVASGRENTGELFF